What follows describes a single T cell receptor (beta chain). These data belong to a study of blood T cell repertoires in COVID-19. TCRdb's table, derived via immunoSEQ multiplex PCR, lists solely in-frame clones and lacks some. Of around 78,000 clones listed, 90% are singletons. This TCR derives from a woman aged 50 to 60 in a cohort sampled during active COVID-19. The sequencing input was peripheral blood.

The CDR3 loop is CASSLGLAVDTQYF. The DNA for the CDR3 is TGTGCCAGCAGCTTGGGACTAGCGGTAGATACGCAGTATTTT. This rearrangement joins TRBV7-7 to TRBJ2-3; 11 nucleotides match TRBD2. The germline CDR1 and CDR2 sequences are SSHAT and FNYEAQ (reference sequence). There are 14 residues in the CDR3. Germline trimming cut 3 bases from V and 5 bases from J; bases unmatched to any gene: 1. Full variable domain (outside the CDR3, taken from reference TRBV7-7 and TRBJ2-3): GAGVSQSPRYKVTKRGQDVTLRCDPISSHATLYWYQQALGQGPEFLTYFNYEAQPDKSGLPSDRFSAERPEGSISTLTIQRTEQRDSAMYRCASSLGLAVDTQYFGPGTRLTVL.